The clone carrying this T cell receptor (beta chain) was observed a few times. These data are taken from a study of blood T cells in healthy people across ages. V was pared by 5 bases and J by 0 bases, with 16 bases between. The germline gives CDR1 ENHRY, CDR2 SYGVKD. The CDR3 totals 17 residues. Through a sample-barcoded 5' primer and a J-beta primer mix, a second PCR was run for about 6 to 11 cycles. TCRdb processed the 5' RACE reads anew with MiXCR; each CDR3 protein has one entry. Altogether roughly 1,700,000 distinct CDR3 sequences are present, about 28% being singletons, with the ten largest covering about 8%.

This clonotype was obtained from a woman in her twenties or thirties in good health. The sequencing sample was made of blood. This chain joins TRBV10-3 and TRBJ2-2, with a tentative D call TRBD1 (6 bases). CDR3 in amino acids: CAISPHQGTSNTGELFF. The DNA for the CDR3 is TGTGCCATCAGTCCGCACCAGGGGACGTCGAACACCGGGGAGCTGTTTTTT.